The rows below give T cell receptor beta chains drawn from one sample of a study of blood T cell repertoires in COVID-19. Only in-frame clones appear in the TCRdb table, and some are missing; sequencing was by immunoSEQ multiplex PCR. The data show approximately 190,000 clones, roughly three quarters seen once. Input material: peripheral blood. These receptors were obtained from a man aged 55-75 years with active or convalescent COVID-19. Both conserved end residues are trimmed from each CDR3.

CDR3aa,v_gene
ASSLGTGNGYT,TRBV7-9
ASSLAEGTEAF,TRBV7-7
ASTLGGSSDTQY,TRBV7-8
ASSPKSGEGEQY,TRBV7-3
ASSLAGTGGGSGYT,TRBV7-2
ASSQDGAGGWNEQF,TRBV3-1/TRBV3-2
ATSRESYEQY,TRBV10-3
ASSTRGGEQY,TRBV27
ASSFFEPGTEAF,TRBV5-1
ASSLDRTGTGQPQH,TRBV5-5
AIRGTGGNQPQH,TRBV10-3
ASSQDPLGQNYGYT,TRBV4-3
ASRRQSESPQH,TRBV27
ASSVGAGVRDTQY,TRBV9
ASTSSPGQGRGSANEKLF,TRBV5-1
ASRWVTGGGSTEAF,TRBV19
ASSLGTSGRPY,TRBV3-1/TRBV3-2
SFRTGSQY,TRBV29-1
ASSRRDSLTSGRYSGANVLT,TRBV4-2
ASSLEREGNKY,TRBV28
ASSQDPPYRDRVSTYEQY,TRBV4-1
ASSVRGRVPDTQY,TRBV9
ASSTDRGSGRTLGNEQF,TRBV5-5
ASSFEEPTVAYEQY,TRBV27
ASSRTGFSGNTIY,TRBV7-9
ASSSARQARDNEQF,TRBV12-1